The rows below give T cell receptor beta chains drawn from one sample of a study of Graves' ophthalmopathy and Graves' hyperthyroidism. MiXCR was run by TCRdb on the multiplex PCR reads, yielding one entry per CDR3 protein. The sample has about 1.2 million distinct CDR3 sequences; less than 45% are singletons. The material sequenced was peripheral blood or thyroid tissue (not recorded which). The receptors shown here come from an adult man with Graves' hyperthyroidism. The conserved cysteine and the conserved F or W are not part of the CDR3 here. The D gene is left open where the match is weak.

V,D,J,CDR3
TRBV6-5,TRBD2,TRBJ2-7,ASRTTGLGEGEQY
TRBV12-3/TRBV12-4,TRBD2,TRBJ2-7,ASSWTSGNYEQY
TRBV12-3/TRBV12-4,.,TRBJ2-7,ASTPRNVCYEQY
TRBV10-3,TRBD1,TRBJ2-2,ASSTGQGWSGELF
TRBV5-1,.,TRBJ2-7,ASSLGRGTKTYEQY
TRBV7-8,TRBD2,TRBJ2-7,ASSSYPVRETSLIH
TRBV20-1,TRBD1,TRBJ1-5,SARYKDRAGMQPQH
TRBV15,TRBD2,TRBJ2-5,ATSTGLAGGTQETQY
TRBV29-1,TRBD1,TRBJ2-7,SVDDFGTGTYEQY
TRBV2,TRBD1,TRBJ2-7,ASSLQSDRRVSYEQY
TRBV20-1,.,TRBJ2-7,SARNREEQY
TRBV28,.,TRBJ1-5,ASRFDGQPQH
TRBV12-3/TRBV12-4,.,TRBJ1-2,ASRVYAGYGYT
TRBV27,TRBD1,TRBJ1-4,ASPGTGSEKLF
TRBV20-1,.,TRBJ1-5,SANPGNQPQH
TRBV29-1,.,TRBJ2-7,SVEDPFSYEQY
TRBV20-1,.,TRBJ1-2,SARDAYGYT
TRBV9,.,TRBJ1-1,ASSGRSGNTEAF
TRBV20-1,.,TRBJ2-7,SARGGMSYEQY
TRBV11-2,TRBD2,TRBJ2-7,ASSLRTGTNTYEQY
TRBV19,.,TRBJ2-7,ATGDYEQY
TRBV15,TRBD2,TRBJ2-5,TTSRDRGRGTQY
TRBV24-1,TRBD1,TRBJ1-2,ATSDPSGTGNYGYT
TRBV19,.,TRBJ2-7,ASRFQGIGEQY
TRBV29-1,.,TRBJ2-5,SVDVKEETQY
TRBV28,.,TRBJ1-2,ASSLPGGGHYGYT
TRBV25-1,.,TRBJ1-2,ASSRPGSPIYGYT
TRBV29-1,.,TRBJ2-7,SVGVGHSYEQY
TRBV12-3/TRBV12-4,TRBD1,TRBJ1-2,ASRGTGMGGVGYT
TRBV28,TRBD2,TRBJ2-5,ASSARLAGGETQY
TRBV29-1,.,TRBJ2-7,SVFVGFTYEQY
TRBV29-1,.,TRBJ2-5,SAADGQETQY
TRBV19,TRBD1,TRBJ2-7,ASSISGTGANEQY
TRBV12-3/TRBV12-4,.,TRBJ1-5,ASSLGGALSNQPQH
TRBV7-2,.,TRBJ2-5,ASSYWTKETQY
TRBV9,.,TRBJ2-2,ASGVEGANTGELF
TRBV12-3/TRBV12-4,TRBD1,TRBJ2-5,ASSSTGAWGQETQY
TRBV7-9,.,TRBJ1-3,ASSLDTISGNTIY
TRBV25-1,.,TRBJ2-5,ASRGGWGGGETQY
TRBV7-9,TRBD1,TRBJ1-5,ATTGEGVNQPQH
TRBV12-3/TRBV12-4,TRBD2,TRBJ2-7,ASSLNPSPRTSGSLGQY
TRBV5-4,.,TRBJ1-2,ASSLGSQGNNYGYT
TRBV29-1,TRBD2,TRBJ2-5,SVVSGAGLGLETQY
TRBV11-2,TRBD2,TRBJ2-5,ASSRGTSGNRAETQY